This T cell receptor beta chain was sequenced for a study of beta chain features in type 1 diabetes. Overall study findings and caveats: A moderate, significant TCRB CDR3 shortening appeared in type 1 diabetes across four CD4+ subsets.

This clone was seen only a few times. Its antigen remains unidentified. Germline assignment: CDR1 ENHRY and CDR2 SYGVKD. The germline V and J ends were trimmed by 6 bases and 8 bases, with 14 bases remaining between them. CDR3 length: 13 amino acids. Investigators reverse transcribed all isolated RNA, so they sequenced expressed TCRB transcripts. The method was immunoSEQ multiplex PCR; TCRdb's version includes in-frame clones alone and lacks a portion of them. Seen here are 300,000 or so clones, approximately 15% observed once, and the top ten hold about 0.016%. Using CD45RO/CCR7/CD25/CD127/CD95/CD27, CD4+ naive, central memory, regulatory and stem cell-like memory cells were sorted.

The V call is TRBV10-3, the J call TRBJ2-1; D ambiguous. This TCR was recovered from a woman younger than 35 with type 1 diabetes. Sequenced: naive CD4+ T cells from blood. The CDR3 loop is CAISSSSEDEQFF. CDR3 nucleotide sequence: TGTGCCATCAGCTCTAGTTCTGAGGATGAGCAGTTCTTC.